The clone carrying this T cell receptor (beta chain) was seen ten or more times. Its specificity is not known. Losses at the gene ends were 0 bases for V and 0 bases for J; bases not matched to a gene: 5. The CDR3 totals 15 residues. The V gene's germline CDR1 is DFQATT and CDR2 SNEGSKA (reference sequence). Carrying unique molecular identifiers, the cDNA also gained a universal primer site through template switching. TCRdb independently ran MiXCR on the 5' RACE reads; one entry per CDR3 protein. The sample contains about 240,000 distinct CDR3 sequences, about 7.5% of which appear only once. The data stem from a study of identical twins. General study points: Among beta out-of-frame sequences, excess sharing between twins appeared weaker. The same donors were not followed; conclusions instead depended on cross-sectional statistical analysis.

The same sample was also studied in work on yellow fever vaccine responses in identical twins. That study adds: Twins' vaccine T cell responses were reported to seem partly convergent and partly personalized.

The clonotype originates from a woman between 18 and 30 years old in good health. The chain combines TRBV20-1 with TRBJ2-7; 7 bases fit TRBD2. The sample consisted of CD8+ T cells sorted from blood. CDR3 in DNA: TGCAGTGCTAGAGATACTAGCGCGAGCTCCTACGAGCAGTACTTC. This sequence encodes CSARDTSASSYEQYF.